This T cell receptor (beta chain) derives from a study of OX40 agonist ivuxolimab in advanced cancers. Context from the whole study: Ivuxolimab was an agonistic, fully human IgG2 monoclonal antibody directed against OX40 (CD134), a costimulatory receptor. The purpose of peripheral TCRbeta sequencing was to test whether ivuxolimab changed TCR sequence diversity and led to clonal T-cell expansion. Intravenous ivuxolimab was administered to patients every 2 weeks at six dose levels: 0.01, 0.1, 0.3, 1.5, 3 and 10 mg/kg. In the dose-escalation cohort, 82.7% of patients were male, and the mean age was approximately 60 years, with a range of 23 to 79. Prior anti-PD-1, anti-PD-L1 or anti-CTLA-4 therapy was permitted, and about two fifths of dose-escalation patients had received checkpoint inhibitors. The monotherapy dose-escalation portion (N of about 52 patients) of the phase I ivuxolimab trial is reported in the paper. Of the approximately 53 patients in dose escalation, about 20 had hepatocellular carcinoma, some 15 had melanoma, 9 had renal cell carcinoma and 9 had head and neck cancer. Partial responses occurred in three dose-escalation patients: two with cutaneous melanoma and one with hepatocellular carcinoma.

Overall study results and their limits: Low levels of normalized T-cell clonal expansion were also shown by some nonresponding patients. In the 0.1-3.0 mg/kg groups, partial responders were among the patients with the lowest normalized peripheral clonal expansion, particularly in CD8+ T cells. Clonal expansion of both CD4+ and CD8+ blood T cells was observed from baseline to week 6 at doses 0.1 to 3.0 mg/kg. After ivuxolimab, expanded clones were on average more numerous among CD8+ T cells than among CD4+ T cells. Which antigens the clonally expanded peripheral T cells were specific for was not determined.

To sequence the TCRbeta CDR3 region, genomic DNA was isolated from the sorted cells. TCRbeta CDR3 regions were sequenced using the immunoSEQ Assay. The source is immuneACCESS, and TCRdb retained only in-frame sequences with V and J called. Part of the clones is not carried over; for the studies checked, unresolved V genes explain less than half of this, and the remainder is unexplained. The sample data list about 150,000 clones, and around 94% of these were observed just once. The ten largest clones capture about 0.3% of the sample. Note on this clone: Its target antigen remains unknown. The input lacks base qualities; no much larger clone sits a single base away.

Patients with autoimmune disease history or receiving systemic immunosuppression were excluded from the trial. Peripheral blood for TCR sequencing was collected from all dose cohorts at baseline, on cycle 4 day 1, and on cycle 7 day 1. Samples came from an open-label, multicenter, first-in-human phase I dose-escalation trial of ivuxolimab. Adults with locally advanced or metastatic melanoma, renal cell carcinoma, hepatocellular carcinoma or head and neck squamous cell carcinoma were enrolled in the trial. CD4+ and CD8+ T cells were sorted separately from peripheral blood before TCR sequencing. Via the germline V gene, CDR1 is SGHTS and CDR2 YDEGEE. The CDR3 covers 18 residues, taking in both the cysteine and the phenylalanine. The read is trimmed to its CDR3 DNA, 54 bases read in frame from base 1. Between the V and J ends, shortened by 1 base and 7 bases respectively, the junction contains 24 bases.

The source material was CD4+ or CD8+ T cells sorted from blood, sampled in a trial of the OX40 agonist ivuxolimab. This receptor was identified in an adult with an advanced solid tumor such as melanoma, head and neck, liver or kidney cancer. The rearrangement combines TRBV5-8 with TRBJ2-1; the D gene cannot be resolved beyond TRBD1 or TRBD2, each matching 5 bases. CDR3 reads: CASSLIGRTWDLQNEQFF. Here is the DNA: TGTGCCAGCAGCTTGATAGGCCGGACCTGGGACCTCCAAAATGAGCAGTTCTTC.